The source of this T cell receptor (beta chain) is a study of blood T cells in healthy people across ages (dated by TCRdb to about 2015). About the investigation overall: In model experiments, template switching captured about one uniquely barcoded TCR beta cDNA molecule for every two T cells. The donors were divided into four age groups: young (average around 16 years), middle-aged (under 40), aged (approximately 62) and long-lived (roughly 82). The study measured age-related changes in TCR beta repertoire diversity using deep sequencing normalized with unique cDNA molecular identifiers. The study analyzed two additional independent replicas of 1 million unique cDNA reads from the same blood draw for two donors, one aged 18 to 30 and one aged 80 or older. To avoid experimental bias, donors of different ages were distributed randomly across sequencing lanes.

The approximately 41 donors, aged about 6 to 100 years, were systemically healthy Caucasian individuals from Russia. About 9.8 milliliters of peripheral blood were drawn from each donor into EDTA-treated Vacutainer tubes. Ficoll-Paque density-gradient centrifugation was used to isolate PBMCs, with at least 6.5 million obtained per sample. Total RNA was extracted from PBMCs with Trizol reagent, with at least 5.5 micrograms obtained per sample. For every donor, flow cytometry on a PBMC aliquot measured the percentage of naive CD45RAhigh/CD27high T cells. The library came from 5' RACE. Sequencing used an Illumina HiSeq 2500. The second PCR ran for about 7 to 11 cycles and used a J-beta primer mix along with a sample-barcoded 5' primer. A unique molecular identifier was introduced onto each TCR beta cDNA molecule by a template-switch 5' adaptor carrying 12 random nucleotides. At least 2.5 million CDR3-containing paired-end reads were obtained from each sample. The Mint cDNA synthesis kit, primed by a TRBC-specific oligonucleotide, was used to synthesize first-strand cDNA from all RNA. Following uracil-DNA glycosylase treatment, a first 18-cycle PCR with universal primers M1SS and BC2_uni_R was performed on all cDNA. From the authors' description of their analysis: For normalization, 1 million high-quality reads were randomly selected from each sample, with every read carrying a distinct molecular identifier. Reads with shared molecular identifiers were discarded instead of being binned into consensus sequences. MiTCR, set to a Q25 quality threshold and the strictest error-elimination algorithm, was used for CDR3 identification, clonotype clustering and error correction. A nonparametric unseen species model with Euler transformation was used to estimate a lower bound on total TCR beta diversity. The public sequencing data were trimmed at Q25 with fastp and processed into clonotypes with MiXCR by TCRdb, which kept only in-frame beta chains. Rows with a matching CDR3 protein are joined into one entry that keeps the most common DNA and genes. What appears here as the V and J calls and clone size reflects TCRdb's work, not the paper's. The sample table shows 500,000 to 700,000 distinct CDR3 sequences, and approximately 30% are seen once. The top ten clonotypes cover 15% to 17% of the sample.

Note on this clonotype: Its binding antigen is unknown. Base qualities are not at hand, and no much larger clone is one base apart.

Beyond this particular receptor, the publication reports: A strong correlation was found between observed TCR beta diversity and the percentage of naive T cells measured by flow cytometry. Observed TCR beta diversity per million T cells fell roughly linearly with age, and a significant reduction was already apparent by age around 44. Because the CMV infection status of the donors was unknown, age-related changes in expanded clonotypes may potentially have been confounded. Bulk unsorted PBMC profiling prevented conclusive comparison of naive and antigen-experienced compartments. Compared with the aged group, more naive CD4+ T cells, fewer expanded clones and increased TCR diversity were shown by the long-lived group, suggesting age selection. Estimates of total diversity based on one million sequenced T cells were regarded as lower bounds and as underestimates.

Deletion took 5 bases off V and 0 bases off J, with a span of 16 bases between the germline ends. CDR1 and CDR2 are read off the germline V gene as MNHEY and SVGEGT. Its CDR3 holds 16 amino acids, cysteine through phenylalanine. Here the CDR3 DNA is all that survives: 48 bases in frame from base 1. Specimen: blood. This TCR derives from a woman older than 75 in good health. The rearranged segments are TRBV6-2 or TRBV6-3 and TRBJ1-1, with TRBD1 as a weak D call on 5 bases. This receptor carries the CDR3 CASSSRAGGLNTEAFF. The nucleotide sequence is TGTGCCAGCAGTAGCCGCGCGGGGGGTTTGAACACTGAAGCTTTCTTT.